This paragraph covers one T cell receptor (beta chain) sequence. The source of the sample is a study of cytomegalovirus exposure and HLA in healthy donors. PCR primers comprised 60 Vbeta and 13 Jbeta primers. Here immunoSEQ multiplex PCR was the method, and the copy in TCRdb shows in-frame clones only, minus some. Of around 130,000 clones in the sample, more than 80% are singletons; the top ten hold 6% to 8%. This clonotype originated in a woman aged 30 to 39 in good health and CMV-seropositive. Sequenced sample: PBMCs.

The CDR3 region has the DNA TGTGCCAGCAGTTCCTCGTGGGGAGTAGAGACCCAGTACTTC. The encoded protein is CASSSSWGVETQYF. This chain joins TRBV6-5 and TRBJ2-5, with D possibly matching TRBD2 (5 bases). This CDR3 has 14 residues. The ends were cut back, 4 bases at V and 4 bases at J, with 13 bases in the middle. Germline loops: CDR1 MNHEY, CDR2 SVGAGI.